This T cell receptor beta chain emerged from a study of response to subunit inactivated influenza vaccine. Overall study findings and caveats: Only a handful of new T cells, the authors suggested, are recruited with each seasonal influenza vaccination.

The germline V and J ends were trimmed by 1 base and 2 bases, with 11 bases remaining between them. This CDR3 is 16 amino acids long. Germline V gene lookup returns CDR1 LGHNA and CDR2 YNFKEQ. TCRdb reprocessed the RT-PCR reads via MiXCR and lists one record per CDR3 protein. Of 150,000 or so distinct CDR3 sequences listed, around 10% were seen once; the top ten hold around 35%. This clonotype came up a few times. Antigen unknown. This clonotype was obtained from a man aged 50 to 69 who received an inactivated influenza vaccine. The chain combines TRBV4-2 with TRBJ2-2; D not resolved. The sample consisted of CD8+ T cells sorted from PBMCs, taken around 25 months after vaccination. DNA of the CDR3: TGTGCCAGCAGCCAAGTATCAACCGTAAACACCGGGGAGCTGTTTTTT. Residues: CASSQVSTVNTGELFF.